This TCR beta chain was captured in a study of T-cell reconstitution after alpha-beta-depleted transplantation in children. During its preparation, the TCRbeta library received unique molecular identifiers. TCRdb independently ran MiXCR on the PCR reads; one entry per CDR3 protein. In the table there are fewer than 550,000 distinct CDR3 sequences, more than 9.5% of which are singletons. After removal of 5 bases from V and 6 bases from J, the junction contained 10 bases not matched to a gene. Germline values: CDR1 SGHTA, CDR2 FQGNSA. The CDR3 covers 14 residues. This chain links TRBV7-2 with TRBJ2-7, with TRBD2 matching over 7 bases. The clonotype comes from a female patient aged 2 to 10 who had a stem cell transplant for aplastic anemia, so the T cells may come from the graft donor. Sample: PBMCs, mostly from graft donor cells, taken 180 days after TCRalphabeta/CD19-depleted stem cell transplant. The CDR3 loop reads CASSQTSLRGEQYF. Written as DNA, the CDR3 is TGTGCCAGCAGCCAGACTAGCCTCCGGGGCGAGCAGTACTTC.